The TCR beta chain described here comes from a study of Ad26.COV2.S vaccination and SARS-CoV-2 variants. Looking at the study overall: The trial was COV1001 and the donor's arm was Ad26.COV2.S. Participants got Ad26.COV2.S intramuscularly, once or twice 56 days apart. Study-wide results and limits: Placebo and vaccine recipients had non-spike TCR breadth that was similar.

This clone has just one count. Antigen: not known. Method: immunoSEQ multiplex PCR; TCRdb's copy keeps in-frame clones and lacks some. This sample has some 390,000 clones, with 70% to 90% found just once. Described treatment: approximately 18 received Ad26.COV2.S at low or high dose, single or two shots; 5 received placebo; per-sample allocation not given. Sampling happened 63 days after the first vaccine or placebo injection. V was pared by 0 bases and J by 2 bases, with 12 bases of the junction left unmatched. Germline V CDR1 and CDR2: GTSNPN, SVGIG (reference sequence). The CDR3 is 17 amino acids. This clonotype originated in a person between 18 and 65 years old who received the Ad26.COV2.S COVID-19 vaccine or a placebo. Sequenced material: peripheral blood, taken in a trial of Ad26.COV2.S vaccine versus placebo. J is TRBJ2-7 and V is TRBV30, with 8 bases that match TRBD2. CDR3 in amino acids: CAWSVRTSRQVTYEQYF. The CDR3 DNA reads TGTGCCTGGAGTGTAAGGACTAGCCGCCAAGTAACCTACGAGCAGTACTTC.